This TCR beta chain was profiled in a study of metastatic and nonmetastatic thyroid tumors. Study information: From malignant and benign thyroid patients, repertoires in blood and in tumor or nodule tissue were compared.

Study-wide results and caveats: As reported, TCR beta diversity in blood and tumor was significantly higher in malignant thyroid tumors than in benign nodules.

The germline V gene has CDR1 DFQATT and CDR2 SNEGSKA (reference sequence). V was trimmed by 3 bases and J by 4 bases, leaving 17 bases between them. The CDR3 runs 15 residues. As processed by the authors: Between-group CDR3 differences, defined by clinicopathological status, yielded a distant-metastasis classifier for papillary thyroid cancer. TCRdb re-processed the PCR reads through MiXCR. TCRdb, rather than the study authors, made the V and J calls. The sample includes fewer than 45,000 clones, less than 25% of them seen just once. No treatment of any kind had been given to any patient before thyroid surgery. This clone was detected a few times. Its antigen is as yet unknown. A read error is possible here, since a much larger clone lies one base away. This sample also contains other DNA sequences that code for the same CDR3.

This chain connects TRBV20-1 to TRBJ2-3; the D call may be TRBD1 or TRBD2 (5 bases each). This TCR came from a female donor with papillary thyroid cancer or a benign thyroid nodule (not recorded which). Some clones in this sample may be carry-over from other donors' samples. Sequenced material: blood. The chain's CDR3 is CSARERQGSADTQYF. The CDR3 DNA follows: TGCAGTGCTAGGGAGCGGCAGGGTAGCGCAGATACGCAGTATTTT.